The 3 T cell receptor beta chains below all came from one sample that was sequenced in a study of a mutant IDH1 vaccine in newly diagnosed glioma. Their specific antigens are unknown. Time point: week 47, end of study. In the vaccine, a single dose held 300 ug of the mutant IDH1 20-mer peptide, along with topical imiquimod. Generated by immunoSEQ multiplex PCR, the TCRdb table keeps only in-frame clones and is missing some. This repertoire shows about 56,000 clones, 70% to 85% found once; its top ten account for roughly 5%. This specimen was PBMCs, taken from a glioma patient whose treatment included an IDH1 peptide vaccine. The receptors were sampled from a middle-aged man with glioma.

The gene calls are TRBV9 and TRBJ1-1; D gene unclear. The length of the CDR3 is 15 residues. Germline values: CDR1 SGDLS, CDR2 YYNGEE. Trimming took 0 bases from V and 0 from J, leaving 9 bases between them. The CDR3 nucleotides are TGTGCCAGCAGCGTAGGAGCCGGAGTGAACACTGAAGCTTTCTTT. Translated: CASSVGAGVNTEAFF.

The gene calls are TRBV7-2 and TRBJ2-5; D gene unclear. The germline V gene has CDR1 SGHTA and CDR2 FQGNSA. V dropped 7 bases and J dropped 5 bases, with 8 bases sitting between them. The CDR3 is 11 residues long. The CDR3 reads CASMQQETQYF. In nucleotides, the CDR3 is TGTGCCAGCATGCAACAGGAGACCCAGTACTTC.

This rearrangement joins TRBV7-8 to TRBJ1-2; 7 bases line up with TRBD1. In germline, CDR1 is SGHVS, CDR2 FQNEAQ. This CDR3 has 17 residues. V shed 5 bases, J shed 8 bases, and the junction held 20 bases outside the gene matches. The CDR3 loop reads CASSPTQGEYRAGGYTF. The DNA of the CDR3 is TGTGCCAGCAGCCCCACGCAGGGGGAGTATCGTGCAGGAGGCTACACCTTC.